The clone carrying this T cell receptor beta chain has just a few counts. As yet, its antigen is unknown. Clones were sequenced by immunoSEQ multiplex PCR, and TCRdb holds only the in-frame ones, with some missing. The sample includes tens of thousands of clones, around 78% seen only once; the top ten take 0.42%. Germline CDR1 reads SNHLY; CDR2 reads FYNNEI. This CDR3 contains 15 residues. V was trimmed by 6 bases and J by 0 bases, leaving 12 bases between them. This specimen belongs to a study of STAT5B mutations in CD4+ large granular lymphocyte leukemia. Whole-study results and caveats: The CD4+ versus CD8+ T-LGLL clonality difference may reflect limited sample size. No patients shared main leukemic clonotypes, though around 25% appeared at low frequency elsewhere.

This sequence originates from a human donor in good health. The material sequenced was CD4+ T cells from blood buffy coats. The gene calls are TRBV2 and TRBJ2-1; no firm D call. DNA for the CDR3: TGTGCCAGCAGACCTCTTCCAAGCTCCTACAATGAGCAGTTCTTC. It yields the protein CASRPLPSSYNEQFF. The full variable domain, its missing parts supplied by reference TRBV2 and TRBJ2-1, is EPEVTQTPSHQVTQMGQEVILRCVPISNHLYFYWYRQILGQKVEFLVSFYNNEISEKSEIFDDQFSVERPDGSNFTLKIRSTKLEDSAMYFCASRPLPSSYNEQFFGPGTRLTVL.